A single sample gave rise to the 11 T cell receptor beta chains below, sequenced in a study of response to subunit inactivated influenza vaccine. TCRdb fed the RT-PCR reads into MiXCR, producing one record per CDR3 protein. Found here are around 200,000 distinct CDR3 sequences, over 9.5% of them singletons; the top ten hold about 29%. These records were also assigned to another study, of T cells expressing NK-cell markers. That report adds: UMIs were included in TCR beta cDNA generated by 5'RACE template switching.

The material was CD8+ T cells sorted from PBMCs, obtained about 12 days after vaccination. These receptors all come from a man in his fifties or sixties who received an inactivated influenza vaccine.

This clonotype occurred a few times. This chain joins TRBV20-1 and TRBJ2-1; 14 bases fit TRBD2. The CDR3 covers 16 residues. In germline, CDR1 is DFQATT, CDR2 SNEGSKA (reference sequence). The J segment lost 6 bases and the V segment lost 1 base, leaving 5 bases of the junction unmatched. The CDR3 loop is CSARGTSGGTPNEQFF. CDR3 bases: TGCAGTGCTAGAGGGACTAGCGGGGGGACCCCCAATGAGCAGTTCTTC.

The V and J genes are TRBV6-5 and TRBJ2-1, with D uncertain. Germline V lookup: CDR1 MNHEY, CDR2 SVGAGI. Trimming stripped 3 bases from V and 9 bases from J, with 15 bases between. This CDR3 has 14 amino acids. The CDR3 nucleotides read TGTGCCAGCAGTTATTTTTGGGGATCGGGTGAGCAGTTCTTC. As protein: CASSYFWGSGEQFF.

The chain recombines TRBV12-3 or TRBV12-4 with TRBJ2-5; no firm D call. This CDR3 contains 13 residues. V was shortened by 3 bases and J by 0 bases, with 5 bases between the two germline ends. CDR3 region: CASSFANQETQYF. The DNA of the CDR3 is TGTGCCAGCAGTTTTGCAAACCAAGAGACCCAGTACTTC.

Here the CDR3 DNA reads TGCAGCGTTGAAGAAGTCCGGGGGGAGAGGGGAGCTTTCTTT. Protein product: CSVEEVRGERGAFF. The chain is built from TRBV29-1 and TRBJ1-1; a weak D match, TRBD1 (5 bases). The CDR3 has 14 residues. V lost 0 bases and J lost 10, with 18 bases in between. Germline loops: CDR1 SQVTM, CDR2 ANQGSEA.

V gene TRBV20-1 combines with J gene TRBJ2-3, with TRBD1 identical over 11 bases. This CDR3 spans 14 amino acids. The junction had 6 bases not matched to a gene; V was cut back by 6 bases and J by 4 bases. Germline CDR1 and CDR2: DFQATT and SNEGSKA (reference sequence). The CDR3 region is CSAGTGGGSDTQYF. The CDR3 DNA follows: TGCAGTGCGGGGACAGGGGGAGGGTCAGATACGCAGTATTTT.

The chain recombines TRBV29-1 with TRBJ2-1, with TRBD2 as a possible D gene (6 bases). Trimming pared 0 bases from V and 6 bases from J, leaving 12 bases between. The CDR3 spans 14 residues. Germline V gene data show CDR1 as SQVTM and CDR2 as ANQGSEA. CDR3 protein: CSVEDREQVNEQFF. The CDR3 DNA sequence: TGCAGCGTTGAAGACCGGGAGCAGGTCAATGAGCAGTTCTTC.

This clonotype has a handful of counts. This chain joins TRBV20-1 and TRBJ2-3; no clear D gene. Looked up from germline, CDR1 is DFQATT and CDR2 is SNEGSKA (reference sequence). Trimming removed 0 bases from V and 3 bases from J, with 13 bases in between. The CDR3 sequence is 15 residues long. The CDR3 nucleotides are TGCAGTGCTAGAGATAGGGTTGGGCTTACAGATACGCAGTATTTT. Translating it yields CSARDRVGLTDTQYF.

This clonotype was observed many times. The V gene is TRBV29-1, the J gene TRBJ1-1; D unclear. The CDR3 length is 14 residues. Trimming left V 4 bases short and J 1 base short, with 13 bases between. Germline CDR1 SQVTM, CDR2 ANQGSEA. The CDR3 nucleotides are TGCAGCGTTGGTAGTCAGACCTGGAACACTGAAGCTTTCTTT. This codes for CSVGSQTWNTEAFF.

This clonotype was counted a few times. The rearrangement joins TRBV18 to TRBJ2-7; 7 bases are a match to TRBD1. This CDR3 region has 14 residues. Germline CDR1 and CDR2: KGHSH and LQKENI. The junction had 4 bases not matched to a gene; V was cut back by 0 bases and J by 5 bases. Written as DNA, the CDR3 is TGTGCCAGCTCACCACCGGAAAGGGGGCACGAGCAGTACTTC. Its translation: CASSPPERGHEQYF.

This clonotype has just a few counts. J is TRBJ2-7 and V is TRBV6-2 or TRBV6-3, with a possible D match to TRBD2 (5 bases). Trimming stripped 10 bases from V and 5 bases from J, with 18 bases between. Germline V CDR1 and CDR2: MNHEY, SVGEGT. CDR3 length: 13 amino acids. In DNA form, the CDR3 reads TGTGCCATCCGAGTCTACGGAGGCGACGAGCAGTACTTC. Translation: CAIRVYGGDEQYF.

This clonotype was seen more than once but under ten times. The rearrangement links TRBV12-3 or TRBV12-4 to TRBJ1-6; TRBD1 is a possible D gene (5 bases). V dropped 6 bases and J dropped 0 bases, with 21 bases sitting between them. This CDR3 is 19 amino acids long. CDR3 loop: CASSPSRTQQSSYNSPLHF. The CDR3 DNA is TGTGCCAGCAGCCCTAGTCGGACACAACAGAGCTCCTATAATTCACCCCTCCACTTT.